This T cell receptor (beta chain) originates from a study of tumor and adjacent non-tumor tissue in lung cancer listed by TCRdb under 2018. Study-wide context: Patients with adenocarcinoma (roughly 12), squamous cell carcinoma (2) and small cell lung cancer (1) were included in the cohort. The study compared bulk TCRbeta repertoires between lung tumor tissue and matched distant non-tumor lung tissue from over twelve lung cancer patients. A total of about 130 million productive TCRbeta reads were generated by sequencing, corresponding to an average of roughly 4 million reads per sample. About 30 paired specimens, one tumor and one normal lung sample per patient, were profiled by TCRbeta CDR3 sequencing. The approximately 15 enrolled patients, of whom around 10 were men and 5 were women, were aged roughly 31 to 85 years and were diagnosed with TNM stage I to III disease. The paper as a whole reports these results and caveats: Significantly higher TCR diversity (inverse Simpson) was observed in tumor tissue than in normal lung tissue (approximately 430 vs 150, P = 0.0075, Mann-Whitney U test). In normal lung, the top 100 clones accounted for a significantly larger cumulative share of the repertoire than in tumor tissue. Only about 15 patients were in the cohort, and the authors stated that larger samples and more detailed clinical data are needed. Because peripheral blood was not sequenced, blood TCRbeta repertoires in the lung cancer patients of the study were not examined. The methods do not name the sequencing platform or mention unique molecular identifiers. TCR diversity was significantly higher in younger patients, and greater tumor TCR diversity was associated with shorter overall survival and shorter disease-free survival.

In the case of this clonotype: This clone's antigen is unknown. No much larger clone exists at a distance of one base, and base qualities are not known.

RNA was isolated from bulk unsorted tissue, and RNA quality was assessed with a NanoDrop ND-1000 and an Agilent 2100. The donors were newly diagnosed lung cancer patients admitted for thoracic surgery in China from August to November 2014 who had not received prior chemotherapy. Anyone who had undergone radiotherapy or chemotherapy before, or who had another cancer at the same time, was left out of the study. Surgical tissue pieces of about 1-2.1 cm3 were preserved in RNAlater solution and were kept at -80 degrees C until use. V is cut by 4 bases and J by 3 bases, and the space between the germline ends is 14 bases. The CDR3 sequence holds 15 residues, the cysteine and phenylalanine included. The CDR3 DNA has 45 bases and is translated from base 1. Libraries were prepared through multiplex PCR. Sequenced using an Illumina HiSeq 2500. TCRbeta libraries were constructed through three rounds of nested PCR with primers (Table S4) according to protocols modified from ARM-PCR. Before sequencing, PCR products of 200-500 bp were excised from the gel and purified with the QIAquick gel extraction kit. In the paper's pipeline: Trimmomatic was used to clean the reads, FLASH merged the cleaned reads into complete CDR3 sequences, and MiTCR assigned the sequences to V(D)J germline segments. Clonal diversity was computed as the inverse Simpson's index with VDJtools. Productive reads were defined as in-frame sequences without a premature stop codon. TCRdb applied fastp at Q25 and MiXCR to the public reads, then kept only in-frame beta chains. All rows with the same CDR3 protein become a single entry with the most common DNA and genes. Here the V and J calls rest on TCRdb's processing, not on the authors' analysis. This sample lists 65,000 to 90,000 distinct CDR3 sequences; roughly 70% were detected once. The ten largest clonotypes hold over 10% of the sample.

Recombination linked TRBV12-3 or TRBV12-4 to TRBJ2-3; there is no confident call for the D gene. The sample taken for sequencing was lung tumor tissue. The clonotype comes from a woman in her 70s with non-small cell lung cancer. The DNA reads TGTGCCAGCAGTTGGTTAGTGGGCGCAACAGATACGCAGTATTTT. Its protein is CASSWLVGATDTQYF.